Listed here is a single T cell receptor beta chain. Its target is not known. The sample is drawn from a study of early T cells in non-severe SARS-CoV-2 infection. Turning to the study itself: From unsorted whole blood, bulk RNA was sequenced, and the chains remained unpaired.

Losses at the gene ends were 1 base for V and 4 bases for J; bases not matched to a gene: 5. Germline CDR1 and CDR2: DFQATT and SNEGSKA (reference sequence). The CDR3 has 14 amino acids. Study results and limitations: The matching step, a VDJdb search, favored anti-spike CD8 responses and missed private and CD4 specificities.

The library protocol tagged individual cDNA molecules with unique molecular identifiers. MiXCR, applied by TCRdb to the 5' RACE reads, yields one record per CDR3 protein. This sample has about 130,000 distinct CDR3 sequences, with around 14% found just once. This chain uses TRBV20-1 with TRBJ2-7, with 9 positions matching TRBD1. Source material: whole blood. This TCR derives from an adult who was a healthcare worker with PCR-confirmed SARS-CoV-2 infection or an uninfected control (not recorded which). CDR3 sequence reads: CSARGGQGSYEQYF. Here the CDR3 DNA reads TGCAGTGCTAGAGGGGGACAGGGATCATACGAGCAGTACTTC.